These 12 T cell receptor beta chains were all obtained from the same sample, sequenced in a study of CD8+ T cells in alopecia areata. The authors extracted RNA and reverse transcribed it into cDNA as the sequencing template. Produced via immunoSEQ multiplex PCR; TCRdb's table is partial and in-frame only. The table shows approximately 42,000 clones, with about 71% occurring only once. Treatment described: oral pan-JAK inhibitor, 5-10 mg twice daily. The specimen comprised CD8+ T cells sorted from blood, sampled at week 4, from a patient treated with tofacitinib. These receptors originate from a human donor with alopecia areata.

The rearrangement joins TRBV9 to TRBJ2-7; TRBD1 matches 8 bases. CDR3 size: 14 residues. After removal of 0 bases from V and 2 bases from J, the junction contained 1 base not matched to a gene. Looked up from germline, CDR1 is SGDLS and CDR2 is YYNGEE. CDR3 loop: CASSVGDRTYEQYF. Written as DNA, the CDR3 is TGTGCCAGCAGCGTAGGGGACAGGACCTACGAGCAGTACTTC. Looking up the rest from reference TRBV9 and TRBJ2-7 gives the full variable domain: DSGVTQTPKHLITATGQRVTLRCSPRSGDLSVYWYQQSLDQGLQFLIQYYNGEERAKGNILERFSAQQFPDLHSELNLSSLELGDSALYFCASSVGDRTYEQYFGPGTRLTVT.

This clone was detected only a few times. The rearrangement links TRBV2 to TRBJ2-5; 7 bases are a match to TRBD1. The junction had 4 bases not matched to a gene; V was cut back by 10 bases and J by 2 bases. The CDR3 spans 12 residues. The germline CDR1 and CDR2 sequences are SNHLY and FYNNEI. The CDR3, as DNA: TGTGCCACCCGGGACAGACAAGAGACCCAGTACTTC. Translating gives CATRDRQETQYF.

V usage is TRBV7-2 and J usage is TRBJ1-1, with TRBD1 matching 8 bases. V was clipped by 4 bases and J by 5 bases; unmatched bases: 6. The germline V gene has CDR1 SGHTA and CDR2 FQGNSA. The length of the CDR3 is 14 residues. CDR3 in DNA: TGTGCCAGCAGCTCGAGACAGGGGCAAACTGAAGCTTTCTTT. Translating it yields CASSSRQGQTEAFF. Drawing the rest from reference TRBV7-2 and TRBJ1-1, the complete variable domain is GAGVSQSPSNKVTEKGKDVELRCDPISGHTALYWYRQSLGQGLEFLIYFQGNSAPDKSGLPSDRFSAERTGGSVSTLTIQRTQQEDSAVYLCASSSRQGQTEAFFGQGTRLTVV.

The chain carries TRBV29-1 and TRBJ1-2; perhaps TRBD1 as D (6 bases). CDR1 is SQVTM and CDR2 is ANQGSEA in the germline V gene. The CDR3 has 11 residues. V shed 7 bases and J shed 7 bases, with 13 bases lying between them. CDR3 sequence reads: CSGIQGLGYTF. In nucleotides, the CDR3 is TGCAGCGGTATACAGGGACTTGGCTACACCTTC.

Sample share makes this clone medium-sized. In DNA, the CDR3 is TGTGCCAGCAGCCCACTCCGAGGCAGAGATCTTGAAAAACTGTTTTTT. Its translation is CASSPLRGRDLEKLFF. The chain couples TRBV21-1 to TRBJ1-4. TRBV21-1 is a pseudogene locus. The CDR3 sequence is 16 residues long.

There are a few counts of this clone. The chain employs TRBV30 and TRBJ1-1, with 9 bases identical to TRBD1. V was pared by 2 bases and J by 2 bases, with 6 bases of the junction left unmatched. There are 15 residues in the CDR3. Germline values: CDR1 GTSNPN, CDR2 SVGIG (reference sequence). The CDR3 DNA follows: TGTGCCTGGAGTCCCGGGACAGGGATAAACACTGAAGCTTTCTTT. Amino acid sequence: CAWSPGTGINTEAFF.

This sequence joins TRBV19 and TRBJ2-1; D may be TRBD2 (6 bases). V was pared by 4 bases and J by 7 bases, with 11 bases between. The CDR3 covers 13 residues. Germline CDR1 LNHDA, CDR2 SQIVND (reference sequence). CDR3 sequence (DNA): TGTGCCAGTAGTACCGGGACTTGGAATGAGCAGTTCTTC. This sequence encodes CASSTGTWNEQFF. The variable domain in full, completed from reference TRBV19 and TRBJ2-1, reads DGGITQSPKYLFRKEGQNVTLSCEQNLNHDAMYWYRQDPGQGLRLIYYSQIVNDFQKGDIAEGYSVSREKKESFPLTVTSAQKNPTAFYLCASSTGTWNEQFFGPGTRLTVL.

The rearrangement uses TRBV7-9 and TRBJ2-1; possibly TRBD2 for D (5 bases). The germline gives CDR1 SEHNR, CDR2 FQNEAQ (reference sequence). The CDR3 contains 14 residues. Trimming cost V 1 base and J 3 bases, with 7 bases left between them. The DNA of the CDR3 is TGTGCCAGCAGCTTAGGTGGGAGCTACAATGAGCAGTTCTTC. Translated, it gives CASSLGGSYNEQFF.

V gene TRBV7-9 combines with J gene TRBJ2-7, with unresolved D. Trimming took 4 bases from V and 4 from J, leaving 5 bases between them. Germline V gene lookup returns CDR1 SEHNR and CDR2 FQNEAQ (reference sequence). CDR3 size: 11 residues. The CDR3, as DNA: TGTGCCAGCAGCTCGGAATACGAGCAGTACTTC. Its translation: CASSSEYEQYF. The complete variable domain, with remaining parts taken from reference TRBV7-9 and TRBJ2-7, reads DTGVSQNPRHKITKRGQNVTFRCDPISEHNRLYWYRQTLGQGPEFLTYFQNEAQLEKSRLLSDRFSAERPKGSFSTLEIQRTEQGDSAMYLCASSSEYEQYFGPGTRLTVT.

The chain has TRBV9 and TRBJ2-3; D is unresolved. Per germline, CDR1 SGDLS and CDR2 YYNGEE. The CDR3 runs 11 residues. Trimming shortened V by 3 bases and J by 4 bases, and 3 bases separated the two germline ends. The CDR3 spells CASSDSDTQYF. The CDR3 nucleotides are TGTGCCAGCAGCGATTCAGATACGCAGTATTTT.

This chain's CDR3 is CITWGGSYGYTF. CDR3 nucleotide sequence: TGCATCACCTGGGGGGGTAGCTATGGCTACACCTTC. V and J are TRBV29-1 and TRBJ1-2, with D possibly matching TRBD1 (5 bases). The CDR3 totals 12 residues. Germline V gene lookup returns CDR1 SQVTM and CDR2 ANQGSEA.

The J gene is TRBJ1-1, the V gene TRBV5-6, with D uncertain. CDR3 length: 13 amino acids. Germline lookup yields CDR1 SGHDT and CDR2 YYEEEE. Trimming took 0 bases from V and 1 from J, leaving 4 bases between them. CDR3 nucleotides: TGTGCCAGCAGCTTGGGGGAGAACACTGAAGCTTTCTTT. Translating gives CASSLGENTEAFF.